A single sample gave rise to the 19 T cell receptor beta chains below, sequenced in a study of blood T cell repertoires in COVID-19. Some clones are missing from TCRdb's copy, which holds only in-frame ones; the method was immunoSEQ multiplex PCR. The table records 300,000 to 500,000 clones, 70% to 90% of them present only once. The sample comprised PBMCs or T cells enriched from blood (not recorded which). All receptors come from a woman aged 25-40 years with acute COVID-19.

As DNA, the CDR3 is TGTGCCACCAGTCACTCCGGGTACGAGCAGTACTTC. Translated: CATSHSGYEQYF. The V gene is TRBV24-1, the J gene TRBJ2-7, with D unclear. V was cut by 6 bases and J by 4 bases, with 9 bases left in between. Germline CDR1 reads KGHDR; CDR2 reads SFDVKD. The CDR3 is made up of 12 amino acids.

The rearrangement joins TRBV7-2 to TRBJ1-2, with D possibly TRBD1 on 6 matching bases. Deletions cut 1 base from V and 10 bases from J, with 19 bases between. Germline lookup yields CDR1 SGHTA and CDR2 FQGNSA. CDR3 length: 15 amino acids. This chain's CDR3 is CASSLVRVRGGDYTF. The CDR3 DNA reads TGTGCCAGCAGCTTAGTTAGGGTCAGAGGGGGGGACTACACCTTC.

CDR3 nucleotide sequence: TGCGCCAGCAGCTTGGCCCTCCCAGGGGTGACTGAAGCTTTCTTT. Translation gives CASSLALPGVTEAFF. This chain joins TRBV5-1 and TRBJ1-1; TRBD1 might be the D (6 bases). The V end was cut by 0 bases, the J end by 5 bases, with 14 bases between. Germline lookup yields CDR1 SGHRS and CDR2 YFSETQ. The CDR3 sequence is 15 residues long. The whole variable domain, remainder taken from reference TRBV5-1 and TRBJ1-1, is KAGVTQTPRYLIKTRGQQVTLSCSPISGHRSVSWYQQTPGQGLQFLFEYFSETQRNKGNFPGRFSGRQFSNSRSEMNVSTLELGDSALYLCASSLALPGVTEAFFGQGTRLTVV.

As to this clone: This sample also contains other DNA sequences that code for the same CDR3. This chain uses TRBV7-3 with TRBJ2-1, with a tentative D call TRBD2 (7 bases). This CDR3 has 16 amino acids. V gave up 0 bases and J gave up 1 base, with 10 bases separating them. The germline V gene has CDR1 SGHTA and CDR2 FQGTGA. The CDR3: CASSLTGRGSYNEQFF. CDR3 in DNA: TGTGCCAGCAGCTTAACAGGGAGGGGGTCCTACAATGAGCAGTTCTTC.

This chain uses TRBV6-1 with TRBJ1-2; D may be TRBD1 (5 bases). Germline V gene sequence: CDR1 MNHNS, CDR2 SASEGT. V lost 3 bases, J lost 7 bases, and 9 bases lay in between. The CDR3 has 12 residues. CDR3 sequence reads: CASSDRVTGYTF. The CDR3 DNA is TGTGCCAGCAGTGACAGGGTCACTGGCTACACCTTC.

As for this clone: The same CDR3 can be traced to other DNA sequences in this sample. The J gene is TRBJ1-2, the V gene TRBV27; 7 bases map to TRBD1. The CDR3 length is 13 residues. Germline V gene data show CDR1 as MNHEY and CDR2 as SMNVEV (reference sequence). The trim removed 2 bases at V and 5 bases at J, leaving 2 bases unmatched. CDR3 sequence: CASSLGTAYGYTF. CDR3 sequence (DNA): TGTGCCAGCAGTTTAGGGACAGCATATGGCTACACCTTC.

This chain joins TRBV3-1 (or the pseudogene TRBV3-2) and TRBJ2-1, with TRBD2 matching over 8 bases. This CDR3 has 15 amino acids. J gave up 6 bases and V 1 base, and 5 bases lay outside the gene matches. Per the germline V gene, CDR1 is LGHDT and CDR2 is YNNKEL (reference sequence). The CDR3 DNA follows: TGTGCCAGCAGCCAAGCGGGGGGGTCACTCAATGAGCAGTTCTTC. Amino acid sequence: CASSQAGGSLNEQFF.

As DNA, the CDR3 is TGTGCCAGCATATATCAGGAGAACACTGAAGCTTTCTTT. This translates into CASIYQENTEAFF. The chain is built from TRBV2 and TRBJ1-1; D not certain. The length of the CDR3 is 13 residues. The germline V gene has CDR1 SNHLY and CDR2 FYNNEI. V was cut by 7 bases and J by 1 base, with 10 bases left in between.

This sequence joins TRBV7-2 and TRBJ1-6; D possibly corresponds to TRBD1 (6 bases). V gave up 5 bases and J gave up 7 bases, with 12 bases separating them. Germline loops: CDR1 SGHTA, CDR2 FQGNSA. The CDR3 covers 14 residues. The CDR3 loop is CASSPDRSNSPLHF. CDR3 sequence (DNA): TGTGCCAGCAGCCCAGACAGGTCCAATTCACCCCTCCACTTT.

The rearrangement uses TRBV3-1 (or the pseudogene TRBV3-2) and TRBJ1-1; unclear D gene. V was clipped by 0 bases and J by 8 bases, with 7 bases between them. The CDR3 has 12 residues. Germline CDR1 is LGHDT and CDR2 is YNNKEL (reference sequence). DNA for the CDR3: TGTGCCAGCAGCCAAGAAGCGGGGGAAGCTTTCTTT. The encoded protein is CASSQEAGEAFF.

V and J are TRBV9 and TRBJ2-2; TRBD2 matches 11 bases. V lost 2 bases to trimming and J lost 6 bases; unmatched junction nucleotides: 9. Germline V gene lookup returns CDR1 SGDLS and CDR2 YYNGEE. The CDR3 spans 17 residues. The CDR3 DNA sequence: TGTGCCAGCAGCGTGTGGGCTAGCGGGGGGTTAGCCGGGGAGCTGTTTTTT. It yields the protein CASSVWASGGLAGELFF.

The rearrangement uses TRBV10-2 and TRBJ1-2; 7 positions agree with TRBD1. Germline values: CDR1 WSHSY, CDR2 SAAADI. The CDR3 has 18 amino acids. After removal of 4 bases from V and 8 bases from J, the junction contained 22 bases not matched to a gene. The CDR3 DNA sequence: TGCGCCAGCAGTGGGCCCACTACTTTTATGGGACAGACGGGAGGCTACACCTTC. Encoded protein: CASSGPTTFMGQTGGYTF.

The chain employs TRBV24-1 and TRBJ2-7; D is possibly TRBD1 (6 bases). Trimming took off 4 bases at V and 8 bases at J, with 26 bases between the two ends. This CDR3 spans 17 amino acids. CDR1 and CDR2 from the germline V gene are KGHDR and SFDVKD. The CDR3, as DNA: TGTGCCACCAGTGACTCTAGTTTCTCACGACAGGCTACGAAGCAGTACTTC. This gives the protein CATSDSSFSRQATKQYF.

The J gene is TRBJ2-1, the V gene TRBV29-1, with 8 positions matching TRBD1. The V gene's germline CDR1 is SQVTM and CDR2 ANQGSEA. CDR3 length: 14 amino acids. Germline trimming cut 7 bases from V and 8 bases from J; bases unmatched to any gene: 13. This CDR3 reads CSEVGQGSLDEQFF. The CDR3 DNA is TGCAGCGAGGTAGGACAGGGATCTTTGGATGAGCAGTTCTTC.

The gene calls are TRBV7-2 and TRBJ2-1; 12 bases fit TRBD2. Germline V gene data show CDR1 as SGHTA and CDR2 as FQGNSA. With V trimmed by 1 base and J by 5 bases, 6 bases remained unmatched. The CDR3 contains 17 residues. This CDR3 is CASSLGLAGATNNEQFF. Here the CDR3 DNA reads TGTGCCAGCAGCTTAGGACTAGCGGGGGCCACGAACAATGAGCAGTTCTTC.

V usage is TRBV29-1 and J usage is TRBJ1-2; no reliable D call. V was trimmed by 6 bases and J by 4 bases, leaving 9 bases between them. The CDR3 sequence is 11 residues long. CDR1 SQVTM and CDR2 ANQGSEA come from the germline V gene. CDR3 region: CSVPEGYGYTF. The CDR3 region has the DNA TGCAGCGTCCCGGAGGGCTATGGCTACACCTTC.

This clone was recorded once. The chain carries TRBV4-1 and TRBJ2-7; tentative D call: TRBD1 (6 bases). This CDR3 is built from 15 residues. Germline V gene data show CDR1 as MGHRA and CDR2 as YSYEKL. V dropped 1 base and J dropped 2 bases, with 12 bases sitting between them. The CDR3 sequence: CASSQGPGETYEQYF. Here the CDR3 DNA reads TGCGCCAGCAGCCAAGGCCCAGGGGAAACCTACGAGCAGTACTTC.

The chain couples TRBV2 to TRBJ1-5; D perhaps matches TRBD1 (5 bases). The V gene lost 5 bases and the J gene lost 5 bases, with 10 bases spanning the gap. Germline V gene sequence: CDR1 SNHLY, CDR2 FYNNEI. This CDR3 comprises 13 residues. DNA for the CDR3: TGTGCCAGCAGTAGGGGCTGGGATCAGCCCCAGCATTTT. Translation: CASSRGWDQPQHF.

The rearrangement joins TRBV24-1 to TRBJ2-7, with 12 bases identical to TRBD2. Losses at the gene ends were 2 bases for V and 4 bases for J; bases not matched to a gene: 5. This CDR3 region has 16 residues. Germline V gene data show CDR1 as KGHDR and CDR2 as SFDVKD. The CDR3 bases are TGTGCCACCAGTGATTATGCTAGCGGGGGGGTTTACGAGCAGTACTTC. The encoded protein is CATSDYASGGVYEQYF.